This record looks at one T cell receptor beta chain sequence and its context. Its specificity is unknown. The CDR3 runs to 13 residues. V was pared by 7 bases and J by 4 bases, with 14 bases between. The germline CDR1 and CDR2 sequences are SGHRS and YFSETQ. The data originate from a study of shared clonotypes between healthy human individuals. The protocol was immunoSEQ multiplex PCR, while the TCRdb copy is restricted to in-frame clones and leaves out a portion. The sample has hundreds of thousands of clones, 80% to 95% seen once; the top ten hold around 24%. CD8 cells regarded as naive lacked CD45RO, were positively chosen for CCR7, and omitted terminally differentiated effector memory CD45RA+ cells. The study's findings and limits: Investigators collected only blood, and repertoires in tissues likely differ.

The origin of this receptor is a man aged 25 to 40 in good health. The sample comprised naive CD8+ T cells sorted from blood. The chain has TRBV5-1 and TRBJ1-2; possible D gene TRBD1, 5 bases. CDR3 region: CASGQRGGYGYTF. CDR3 nucleotide sequence: TGCGCCAGCGGCCAAAGGGGAGGCTATGGCTACACCTTC.